These T cell receptor beta chains were read from a single sample in a study of T cells in Graves' hyperthyroidism and ophthalmopathy. TCRdb recomputed calls from the multiplex PCR reads with MiXCR, one row per CDR3 protein. The sample comprises around 350,000 distinct CDR3 sequences, about 14% of which are singletons, and 20% rests with the top ten. Sequencing was carried out using blood. The receptors here all came from a woman in her 30s with Graves' ophthalmopathy. The conserved cysteine and the conserved F or W are not part of the CDR3 here. Fields, in order: V gene, J gene, clone size, D gene, CDR3 protein. A D gene is named only where the DNA matches it firmly. Size is stated for part of the rows, as once, few or many counts, or as a class when the clone is expanded.

>TRBV4-2|TRBJ1-2|many|NA
ASSQAWTIGMDYGYT
>TRBV6-1|TRBJ2-7|few|NA
ASSERQLYEQY
>TRBV29-1|TRBJ1-3|NA|NA
SGSSGNTIY
>TRBV2|TRBJ1-5|many|NA
ASREQDYSNQPQH
>TRBV27|TRBJ1-2|many|NA
ASRGTRTNYGYT
>TRBV24-1|TRBJ1-1|few|NA
ATRDSYMNTEAF
>TRBV20-1|TRBJ2-7|many|NA
SAPHPRVFIYEQY
>TRBV18|TRBJ2-3|many|NA
ASSPYNLGPSTDTQY
>TRBV27|TRBJ1-3|NA|TRBD1
ASSFPGQGKTFGNTIY
>TRBV14|TRBJ1-3|few|TRBD1
ASSQGYRGSTIY
>TRBV20-1|TRBJ1-1|many|NA
SARPKQGGGTEAF
>TRBV27|TRBJ2-5|many|TRBD2
ASCGLAGGQETQY
>TRBV3-1|TRBJ2-5|many|TRBD2
ASSPPALAGGLETQY
>TRBV29-1|TRBJ2-7|NA|TRBD1
SAIRRDRGEQY
>TRBV13|TRBJ1-2|NA|NA
ASSLRQRARANYGYT
>TRBV12-3/TRBV12-4|TRBJ2-3|many|TRBD1
ASRAGTGTDTQY
>TRBV11-2|TRBJ1-6|NA|TRBD1
ASSRRGTAWDSPLH
>TRBV12-3/TRBV12-4|TRBJ1-1|many|TRBD1
ASSLGFPRQGRDTEAF
>TRBV30|TRBJ2-5|many|TRBD2
ACTGTSDQETQY
>TRBV5-1|TRBJ2-5|many|NA
ASRKAKETQY
>TRBV28|TRBJ2-7|NA|NA
ASSSSERVYEQY
>TRBV6-1|TRBJ1-3|many|NA
ASSERGFGNTIY
>TRBV4-1|TRBJ1-5|many|NA
ASSQGFLTGQPQH
>TRBV9|TRBJ2-2|once|TRBD2
ASSPYSGGPTGELF
>TRBV30|TRBJ1-1|many|NA
AWTPGGGAF
>TRBV12-3/TRBV12-4|TRBJ2-5|many|TRBD2
ASSLIERGAPQGTQY
>TRBV24-1|TRBJ2-1|many|NA
ATSDPRTKMSYNEQF
>TRBV6-1|TRBJ1-2|NA|NA
ASSNLVGTVYGYT
>TRBV5-1|TRBJ1-1|many|NA
ASSLGQVNTEAF
>TRBV11-3|TRBJ1-2|many|NA
ASSPRWGVAYGYT
>TRBV12-3/TRBV12-4|TRBJ2-5|many|NA
ASSLQGIQETQY
>TRBV24-1|TRBJ1-2|many|NA
ATSESRQPFYGYT
>TRBV6-6|TRBJ1-1|many|NA
ASSYRGSNTGAF
>TRBV6-1|TRBJ2-5|many|TRBD1
ASRPDRRQYRSQETQY
>TRBV28|TRBJ2-7|NA|NA
ASSLPDKKPYEQY
>TRBV18|TRBJ1-5|many|TRBD1
ASSSGQGGYQPQH
>TRBV6-1|TRBJ2-5|NA|NA
ATRSGRETQY
>TRBV12-3/TRBV12-4|TRBJ2-5|NA|NA
ASSFESAGTQY
>TRBV28|TRBJ1-6|many|NA
ASSSPPPPPLH
>TRBV3-1|TRBJ2-2|few|NA
ASSPRDTGELL
>TRBV9|TRBJ2-1|few|TRBD2
ASSFGGALGNEQF
>TRBV7-8|TRBJ1-2|many|NA
ASSQSRDGYT
>TRBV7-9|TRBJ1-1|many|NA
ASRSDRTNTEAF
>TRBV11-2|TRBJ1-1|many|NA
ASSQYMNTEAF
>TRBV24-1|TRBJ2-3|few|TRBD2
ATSDPGRGDTDTQY